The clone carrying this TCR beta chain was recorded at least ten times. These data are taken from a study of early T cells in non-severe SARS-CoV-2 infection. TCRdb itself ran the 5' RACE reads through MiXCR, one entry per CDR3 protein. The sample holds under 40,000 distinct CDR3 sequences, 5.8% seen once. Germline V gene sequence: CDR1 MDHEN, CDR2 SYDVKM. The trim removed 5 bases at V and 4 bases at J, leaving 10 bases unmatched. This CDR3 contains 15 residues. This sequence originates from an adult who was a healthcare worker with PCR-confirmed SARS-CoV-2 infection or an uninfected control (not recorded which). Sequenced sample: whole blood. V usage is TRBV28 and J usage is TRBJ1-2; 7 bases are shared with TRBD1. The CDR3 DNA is TGTGCCAGCAGTAAGGACAGGACTAGAGGCTATGGCTACACCTTC. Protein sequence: CASSKDRTRGYGYTF.